The present T cell receptor beta chain was sequenced within a study of identical twins. This clonotype was picked up many times. Trimming removed 4 bases at V and 0 bases at J, with 13 bases between. This CDR3 is built from 16 residues. Germline values: CDR1 SGHRS, CDR2 YFSETQ. Each CDR3 protein is one row after TCRdb ran MiXCR on the 5' RACE reads. This sample has around 530,000 distinct CDR3 sequences, with roughly 15% found just once. This sample also appeared in a second study, on yellow fever vaccine responses in identical twins. That work adds: Twins' T cell vaccine responses reportedly looked partly convergent, partly personalized.

The rearrangement links TRBV5-1 to TRBJ2-2; D gene ambiguous. The sample was CD4+ T cells sorted from blood. The source is a woman between 18 and 30 years old in good health. The DNA of the CDR3 is TGCGCCAGCAGCCCCATAGGCGGTCCGAACACCGGGGAGCTGTTTTTT. It encodes CASSPIGGPNTGELFF.